The 11 T cell receptor beta chains listed next were all sequenced from one sample in a study of T cell responses to AZD1222 COVID-19 vaccine (dated by TCRdb to the early 2020s). The library was built by means of the immunoSEQ multiplex PCR assay. TCRdb took this table from immuneACCESS and kept in-frame rearrangements with V and J called. Such tables lack part of the clones; where checked against another copy, unresolved V genes explain under half of the gap, and the rest is unexplained. The table for this sample lists 150,000 to 200,000 clones; roughly 86% of them were counted only once. Together, the top ten hold around 6% of the sample. The intended sense of this specimen's time point label: baseline before first vaccination. Sequencing used peripheral blood, obtained on day 0 of AZD1222 vaccination. These receptors all stem from an adult in good health.

In this sample, this clone turned up a few times. This sequence joins TRBV7-9 and TRBJ1-4; D remains ambiguous. Germline loops: CDR1 SEHNR, CDR2 FQNEAQ (reference sequence). The ends were cut back, 4 bases at V and 5 bases at J, with 8 bases in the middle. The CDR3 covers 13 residues. The CDR3 DNA is TGTGCCAGCAGCTCCCGGGGAAATGAAAAACTGTTTTTT. It yields the protein CASSSRGNEKLFF.

This clone was found once. This chain uses TRBV27 with TRBJ2-3; D might be TRBD1 or TRBD2, each matching 5 bases. V shed 3 bases and J shed 3 bases, with 13 bases lying between them. Per the germline V gene, CDR1 is MNHEY and CDR2 is SMNVEV (reference sequence). The CDR3 spans 15 residues. The CDR3 bases are TGTGCCAGCAGTTTCGAGGGGCGGAGGACAGATACGCAGTATTTT. Encoded protein: CASSFEGRRTDTQYF.

V gene TRBV7-3 combines with J gene TRBJ2-7; TRBD2 matches at 7 bases. Trimming at V came to 1 base and at J to 6 bases, leaving 9 bases not matched to a gene. There are 15 residues in the CDR3. Germline loops: CDR1 SGHTA, CDR2 FQGTGA. CDR3 in amino acids: CASSLNPAPGGEQYF. The DNA of the CDR3 is TGTGCCAGCAGCTTAAACCCCGCTCCGGGGGGCGAGCAGTACTTC.

The rearrangement joins TRBV3-1 (or the pseudogene TRBV3-2) to TRBJ2-1; the D gene is possibly TRBD1 (6 bases). Germline CDR1 LGHDT, CDR2 YNNKEL (reference sequence). V gave up 2 bases and J gave up 5 bases, with 13 bases separating them. This CDR3 spans 15 amino acids. This chain's CDR3 is CASSQSSDRHNEQFF. The CDR3 nucleotides are TGTGCCAGCAGCCAATCATCGGACAGACACAATGAGCAGTTCTTC.

This clone was observed a handful of times. The rearrangement joins TRBV2 to TRBJ1-1; D ambiguous. V was cut by 6 bases and J by 8 bases, with 13 bases left in between. The V gene's germline CDR1 is SNHLY and CDR2 FYNNEI. CDR3 length: 12 amino acids. The CDR3 sequence: CASRREGLEAFF. For the CDR3, the DNA is TGTGCCAGCAGACGAGAGGGTCTCGAAGCTTTCTTT.

The V and J genes are TRBV5-6 and TRBJ1-2, with TRBD1 matching over 7 bases. Germline V gene data show CDR1 as SGHDT and CDR2 as YYEEEE. The J segment lost 2 bases and the V segment lost 0 bases, leaving 7 bases of the junction unmatched. The CDR3 covers 16 residues. The CDR3 region is CASSLVGQGDNYGYTF. CDR3 nucleotides: TGTGCCAGCAGCTTGGTAGGGCAGGGGGACAACTATGGCTACACCTTC.

This clone has only one observation. J is TRBJ1-1 and V is TRBV4-1; the D gene is possibly TRBD1 (5 bases). Germline-derived CDR1 and CDR2 are MGHRA and YSYEKL. There are 16 residues in the CDR3. With 0 bases removed from V and 0 bases from J, the gap between germline ends came to 11 bases. As DNA, the CDR3 is TGCGCCAGCAGCCAAGATCAGGGACTCATGAACACTGAAGCTTTCTTT. It specifies CASSQDQGLMNTEAFF.

The rearrangement links TRBV7-2 to TRBJ1-4; D is unclear. This CDR3 comprises 13 residues. Germline V gene lookup returns CDR1 SGHTA and CDR2 FQGNSA. V dropped 1 base and J dropped 5 bases, with 5 bases sitting between them. Here the CDR3 DNA reads TGTGCCAGCAGCTTAGTGTGGAATGAAAAACTGTTTTTT. It codes for CASSLVWNEKLFF.

This clone has a single count. The rearrangement uses TRBV5-6 and TRBJ2-5, with D perhaps matching TRBD1 (5 bases). CDR3 size: 15 residues. Germline lookup yields CDR1 SGHDT and CDR2 YYEEEE. V was cut by 4 bases and J by 3 bases, with 16 bases left in between. The CDR3 coding sequence is TGTGCCAGCAGCCCCCTTCGACTGGACAAAGAGACCCAGTACTTC. Amino acid sequence: CASSPLRLDKETQYF.

The genes are TRBV7-9 and TRBJ1-2, with D unclear. This CDR3 has 15 amino acids. V was clipped by 5 bases and J by 0 bases, with 13 bases between them. CDR1 and CDR2 from the germline V gene are SEHNR and FQNEAQ (reference sequence). The CDR3 DNA follows: TGTGCCAGCAGCCCTGGTGCAGGACCTAACTATGGCTACACCTTC. It yields the protein CASSPGAGPNYGYTF.

This clone has more than one count but fewer than ten. V usage is TRBV28 and J usage is TRBJ1-4; D is possibly TRBD1 (5 bases). Germline CDR1 and CDR2: MDHEN and SYDVKM. V was cut by 6 bases and J by 8 bases, with 19 bases left in between. The CDR3 runs to 15 residues. CDR3 amino acids: CASRAGRATVEKLFF. For the CDR3, the DNA is TGTGCCAGCAGGGCAGGACGGGCGACAGTGGAAAAACTGTTTTTT.